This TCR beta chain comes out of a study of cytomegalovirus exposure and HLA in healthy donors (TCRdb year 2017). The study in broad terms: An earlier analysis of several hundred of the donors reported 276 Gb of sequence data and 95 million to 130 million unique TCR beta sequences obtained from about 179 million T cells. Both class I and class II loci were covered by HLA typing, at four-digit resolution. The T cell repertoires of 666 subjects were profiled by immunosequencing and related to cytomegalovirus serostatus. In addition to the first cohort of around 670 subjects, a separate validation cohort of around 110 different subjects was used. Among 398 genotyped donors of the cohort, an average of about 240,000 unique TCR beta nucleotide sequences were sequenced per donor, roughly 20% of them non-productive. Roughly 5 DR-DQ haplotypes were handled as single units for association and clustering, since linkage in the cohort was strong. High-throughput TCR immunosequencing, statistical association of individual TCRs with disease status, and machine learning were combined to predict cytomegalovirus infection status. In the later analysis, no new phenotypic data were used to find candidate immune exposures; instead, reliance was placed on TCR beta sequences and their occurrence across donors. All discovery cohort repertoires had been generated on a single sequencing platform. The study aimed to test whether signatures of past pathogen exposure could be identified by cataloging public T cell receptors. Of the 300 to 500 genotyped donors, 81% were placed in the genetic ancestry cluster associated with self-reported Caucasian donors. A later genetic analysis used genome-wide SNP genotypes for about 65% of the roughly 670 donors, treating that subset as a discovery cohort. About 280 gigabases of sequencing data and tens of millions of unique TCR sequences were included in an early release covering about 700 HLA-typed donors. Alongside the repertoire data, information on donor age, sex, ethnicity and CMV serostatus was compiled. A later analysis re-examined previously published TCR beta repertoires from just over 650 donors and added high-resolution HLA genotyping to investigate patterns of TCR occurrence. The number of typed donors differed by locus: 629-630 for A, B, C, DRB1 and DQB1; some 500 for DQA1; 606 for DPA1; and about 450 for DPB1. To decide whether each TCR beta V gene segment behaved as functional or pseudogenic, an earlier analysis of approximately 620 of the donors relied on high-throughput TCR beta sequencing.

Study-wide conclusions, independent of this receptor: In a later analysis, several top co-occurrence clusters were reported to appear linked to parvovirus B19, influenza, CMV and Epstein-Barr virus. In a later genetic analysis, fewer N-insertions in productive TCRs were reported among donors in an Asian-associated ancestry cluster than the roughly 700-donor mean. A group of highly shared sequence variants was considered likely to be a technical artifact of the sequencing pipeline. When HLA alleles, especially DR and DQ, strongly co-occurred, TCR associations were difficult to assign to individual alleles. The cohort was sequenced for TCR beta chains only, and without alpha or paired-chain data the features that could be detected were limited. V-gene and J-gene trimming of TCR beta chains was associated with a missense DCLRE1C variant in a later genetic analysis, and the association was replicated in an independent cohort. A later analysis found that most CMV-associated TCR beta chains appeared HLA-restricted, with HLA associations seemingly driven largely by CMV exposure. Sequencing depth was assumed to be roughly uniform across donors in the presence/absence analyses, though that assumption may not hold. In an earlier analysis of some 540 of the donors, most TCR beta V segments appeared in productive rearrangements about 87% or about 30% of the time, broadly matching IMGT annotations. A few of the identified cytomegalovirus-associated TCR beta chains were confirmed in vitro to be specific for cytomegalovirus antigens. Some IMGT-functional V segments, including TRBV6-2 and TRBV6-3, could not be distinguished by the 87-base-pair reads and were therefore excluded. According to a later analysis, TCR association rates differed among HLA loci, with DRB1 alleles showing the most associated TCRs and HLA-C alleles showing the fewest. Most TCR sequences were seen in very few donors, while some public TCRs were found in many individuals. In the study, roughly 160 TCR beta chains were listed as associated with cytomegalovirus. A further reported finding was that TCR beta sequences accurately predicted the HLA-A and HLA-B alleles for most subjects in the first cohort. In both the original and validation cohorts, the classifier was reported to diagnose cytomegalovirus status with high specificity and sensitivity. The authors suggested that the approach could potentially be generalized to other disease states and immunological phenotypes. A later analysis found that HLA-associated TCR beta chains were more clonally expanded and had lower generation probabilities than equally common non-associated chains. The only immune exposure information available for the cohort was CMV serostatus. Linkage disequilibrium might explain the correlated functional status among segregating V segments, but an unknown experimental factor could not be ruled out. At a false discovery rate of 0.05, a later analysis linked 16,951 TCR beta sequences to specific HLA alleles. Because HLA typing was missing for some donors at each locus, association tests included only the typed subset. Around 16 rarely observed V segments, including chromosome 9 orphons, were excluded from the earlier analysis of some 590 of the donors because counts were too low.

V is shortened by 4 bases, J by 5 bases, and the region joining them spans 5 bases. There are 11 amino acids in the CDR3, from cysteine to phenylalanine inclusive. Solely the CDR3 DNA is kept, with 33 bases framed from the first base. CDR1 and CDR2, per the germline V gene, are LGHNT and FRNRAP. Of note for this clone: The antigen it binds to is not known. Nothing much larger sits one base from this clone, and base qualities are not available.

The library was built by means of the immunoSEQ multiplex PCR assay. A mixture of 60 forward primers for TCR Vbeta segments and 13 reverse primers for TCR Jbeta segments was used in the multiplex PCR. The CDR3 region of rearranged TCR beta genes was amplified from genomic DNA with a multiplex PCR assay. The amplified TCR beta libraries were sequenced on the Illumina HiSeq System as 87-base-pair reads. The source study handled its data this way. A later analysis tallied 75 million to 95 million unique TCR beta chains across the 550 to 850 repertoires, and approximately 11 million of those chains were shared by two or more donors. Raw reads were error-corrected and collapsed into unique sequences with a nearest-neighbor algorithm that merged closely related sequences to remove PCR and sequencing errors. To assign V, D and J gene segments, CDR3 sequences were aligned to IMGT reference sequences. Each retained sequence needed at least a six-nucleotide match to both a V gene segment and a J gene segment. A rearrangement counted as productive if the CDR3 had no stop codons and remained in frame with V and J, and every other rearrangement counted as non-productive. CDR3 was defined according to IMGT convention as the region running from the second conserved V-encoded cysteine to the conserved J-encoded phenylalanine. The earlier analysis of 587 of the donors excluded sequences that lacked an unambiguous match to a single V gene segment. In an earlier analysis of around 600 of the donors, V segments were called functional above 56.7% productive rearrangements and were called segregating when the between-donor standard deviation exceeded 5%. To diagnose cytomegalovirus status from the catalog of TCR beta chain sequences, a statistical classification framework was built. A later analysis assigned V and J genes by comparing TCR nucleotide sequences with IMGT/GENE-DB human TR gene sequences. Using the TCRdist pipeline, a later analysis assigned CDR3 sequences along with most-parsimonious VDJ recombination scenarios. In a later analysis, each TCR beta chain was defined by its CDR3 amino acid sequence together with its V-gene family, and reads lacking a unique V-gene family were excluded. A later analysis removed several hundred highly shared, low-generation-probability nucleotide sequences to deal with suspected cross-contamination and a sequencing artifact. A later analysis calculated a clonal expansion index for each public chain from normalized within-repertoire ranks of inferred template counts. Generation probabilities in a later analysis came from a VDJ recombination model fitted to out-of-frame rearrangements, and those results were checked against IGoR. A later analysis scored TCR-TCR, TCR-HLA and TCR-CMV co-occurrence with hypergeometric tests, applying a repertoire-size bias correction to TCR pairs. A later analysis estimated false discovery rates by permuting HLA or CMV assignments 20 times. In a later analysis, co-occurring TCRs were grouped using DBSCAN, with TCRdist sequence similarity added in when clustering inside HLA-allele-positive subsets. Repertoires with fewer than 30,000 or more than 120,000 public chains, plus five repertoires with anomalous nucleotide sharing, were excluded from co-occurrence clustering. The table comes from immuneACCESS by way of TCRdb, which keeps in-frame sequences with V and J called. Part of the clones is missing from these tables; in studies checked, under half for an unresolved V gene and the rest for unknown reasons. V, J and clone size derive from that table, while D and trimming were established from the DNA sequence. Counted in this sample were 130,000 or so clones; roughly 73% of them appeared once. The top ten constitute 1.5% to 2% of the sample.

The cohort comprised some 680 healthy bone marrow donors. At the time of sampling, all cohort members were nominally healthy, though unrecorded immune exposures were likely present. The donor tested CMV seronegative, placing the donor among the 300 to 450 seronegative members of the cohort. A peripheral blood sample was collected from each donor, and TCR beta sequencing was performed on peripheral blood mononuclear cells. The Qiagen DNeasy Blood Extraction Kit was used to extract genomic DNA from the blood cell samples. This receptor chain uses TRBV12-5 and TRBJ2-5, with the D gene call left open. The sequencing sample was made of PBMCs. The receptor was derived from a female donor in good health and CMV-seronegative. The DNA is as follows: TGTGCTAGTGGTTACAAGGAGACCCAGTACTTC. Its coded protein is CASGYKETQYF.